A single count supports the clone carrying this T cell receptor beta chain. This sample stems from a study of blood T cell repertoires in COVID-19. Overall study: The origin of the acute and convalescent COVID-19 samples was the United States, Italy and Spain. The analysed material was cDNA or gDNA that came from T cells, B-cell-depleted T cells, or PBMCs.

V dropped 5 bases and J dropped 6 bases, with 19 bases sitting between them. The CDR3 consists of 15 residues. In germline, CDR1 is SGHVS, CDR2 FNYEAQ. Per the original data handling: Amplification with reference gene primers provided the estimates of nucleated cell counts. Using immunoSEQ multiplex PCR, the repertoire was profiled, and TCRdb retains in-frame clones only, with some absent. V and J calls and clone size are as listed in that table; D and trimming were resolved from the DNA. The top ten clones hold roughly 6.8% of a sample with under 200,000 clones, 80% of them seen once. The sequence was obtained from a man between 65 and 85 years old with active or convalescent COVID-19. Material for sequencing was peripheral blood. The V and J genes are TRBV7-6 and TRBJ1-1; the D gene is possibly TRBD1 (5 bases). The CDR3 DNA sequence: TGTGCCAGCAGCCCCTCCGGGGACTTGGTCCCTGAAGCTTTCTTT. This sequence encodes CASSPSGDLVPEAFF.